The clone carrying this T cell receptor beta chain has just a few counts. What it binds is not known. The data were obtained in a study of cytomegalovirus exposure and HLA in healthy donors. Profiled with immunoSEQ multiplex PCR; TCRdb holds only in-frame clones, not every one. The sample holds 150,000 to 200,000 clones, nearly 90% seen once. V lost 6 bases, J lost 2 bases, and 7 bases lay in between. The length of the CDR3 is 12 residues. CDR1 and CDR2 (germline): MDHEN, SYDVKM. Study observations and caveats: Three CMV-associated chains proved CMV antigen-specific in vitro.

The receptor was derived from a woman between 18 and 29 years old in good health and CMV-seropositive. Material: PBMCs. The genes are TRBV28 and TRBJ2-5; D uncertain. The CDR3 DNA follows: TGTGCCAGCAGATCGGTGCAAGAGACCCAGTACTTC. Its translation: CASRSVQETQYF.